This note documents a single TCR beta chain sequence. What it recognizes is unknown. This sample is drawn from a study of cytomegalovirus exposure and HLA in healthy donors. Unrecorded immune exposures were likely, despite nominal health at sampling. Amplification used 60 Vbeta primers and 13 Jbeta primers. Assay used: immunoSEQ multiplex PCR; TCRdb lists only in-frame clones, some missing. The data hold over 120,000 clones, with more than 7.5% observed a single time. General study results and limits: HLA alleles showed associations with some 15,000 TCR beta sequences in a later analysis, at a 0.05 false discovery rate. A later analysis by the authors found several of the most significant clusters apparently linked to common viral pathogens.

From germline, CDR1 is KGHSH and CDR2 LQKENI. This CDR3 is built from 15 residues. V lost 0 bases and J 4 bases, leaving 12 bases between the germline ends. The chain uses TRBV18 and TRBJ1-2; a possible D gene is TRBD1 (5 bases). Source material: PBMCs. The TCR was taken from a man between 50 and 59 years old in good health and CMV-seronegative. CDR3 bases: TGTGCCAGCTCACCACCGCCCCAGGGAGGCTATGGCTACACCTTC. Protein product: CASSPPPQGGYGYTF.